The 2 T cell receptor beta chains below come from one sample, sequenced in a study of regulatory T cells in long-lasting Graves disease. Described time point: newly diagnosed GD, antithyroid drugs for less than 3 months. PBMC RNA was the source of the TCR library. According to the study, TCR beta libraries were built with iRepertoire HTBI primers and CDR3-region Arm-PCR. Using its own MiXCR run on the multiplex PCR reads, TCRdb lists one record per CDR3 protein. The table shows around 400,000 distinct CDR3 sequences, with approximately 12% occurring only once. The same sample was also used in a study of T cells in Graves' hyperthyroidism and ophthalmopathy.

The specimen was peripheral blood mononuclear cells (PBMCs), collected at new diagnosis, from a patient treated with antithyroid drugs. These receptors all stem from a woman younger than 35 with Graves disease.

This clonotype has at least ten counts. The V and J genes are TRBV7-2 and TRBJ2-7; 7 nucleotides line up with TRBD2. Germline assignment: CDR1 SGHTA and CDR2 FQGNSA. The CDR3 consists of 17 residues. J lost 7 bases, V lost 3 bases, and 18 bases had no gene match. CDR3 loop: CASSFPRSSGVIWEQYF. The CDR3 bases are TGTGCCAGCAGCTTCCCGAGATCCAGCGGGGTCATCTGGGAGCAGTACTTC.

The CDR3: CASSYGGGPGDTQYF. The CDR3 DNA reads TGTGCCAGCAGTTACGGTGGGGGGCCTGGAGATACGCAGTATTTT. The chain has TRBV27 and TRBJ2-3; D possibly matches TRBD1 or TRBD2 (6 bases each). CDR1 and CDR2 (germline): MNHEY, SMNVEV (reference sequence). This CDR3 region has 15 residues. V shed 4 bases and J shed 5 bases, with 16 bases lying between them.